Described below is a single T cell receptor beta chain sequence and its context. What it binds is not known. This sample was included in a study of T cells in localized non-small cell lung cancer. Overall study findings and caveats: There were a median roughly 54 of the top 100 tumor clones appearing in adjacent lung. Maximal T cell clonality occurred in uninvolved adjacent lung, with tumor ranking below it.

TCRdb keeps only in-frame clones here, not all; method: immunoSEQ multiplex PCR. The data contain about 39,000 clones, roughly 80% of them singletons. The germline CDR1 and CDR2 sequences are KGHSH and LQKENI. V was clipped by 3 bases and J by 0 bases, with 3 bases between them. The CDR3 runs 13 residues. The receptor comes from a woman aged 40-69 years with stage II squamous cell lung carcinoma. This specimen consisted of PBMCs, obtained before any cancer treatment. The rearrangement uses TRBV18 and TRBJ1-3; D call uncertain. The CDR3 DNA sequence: TGTGCCAGCTCACCCCTCTCTGGAAACACCATATATTTT. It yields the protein CASSPLSGNTIYF.